The 21 T cell receptor beta chains in this list originate from one sample, sequenced in a study of cytomegalovirus exposure and HLA in healthy donors. 13 Jbeta primers and 60 Vbeta primers were used for the PCR. This table comes from immunoSEQ multiplex PCR, and its TCRdb copy is limited to in-frame clones, with some not included. The listing contains 100,000 to 150,000 clones. Sequenced material: PBMCs. Receptors were obtained from a man aged 35-49 years in good health and CMV-seronegative.

For the CDR3, the DNA is TGCGCCAGCAGCTTGGTCGGGGCTGGGGCCAACGTCCTGACTTTC. Amino acids: CASSLVGAGANVLTF. The chain recombines TRBV5-1 with TRBJ2-6; the D gene is possibly TRBD2 (5 bases). The CDR3 length is 15 residues. Germline V CDR1 and CDR2: SGHRS, YFSETQ. Deletions cut 0 bases from V and 2 bases from J, with 6 bases between.

The chain uses TRBV6-1 and TRBJ2-5; 16 nucleotides align to TRBD2. The CDR3 has 20 amino acids. CDR1 is MNHNS and CDR2 is SASEGT in the germline V gene. The trim removed 0 bases at V and 2 bases at J, leaving 9 bases unmatched. The CDR3 reads CASSEAAPGLAGGSQETQYF. The CDR3 DNA reads TGTGCCAGCAGTGAAGCCGCCCCGGGACTAGCGGGAGGGAGTCAAGAGACCCAGTACTTC.

The chain couples TRBV10-2 to TRBJ2-7, with TRBD2 identical over 11 bases. The CDR3 covers 16 residues. J gave up 0 bases and V 3 bases, and 4 bases lay outside the gene matches. The germline V gene encodes CDR1 WSHSY and CDR2 SAAADI. In DNA, the CDR3 is TGCGCCAGCAGTGATAGGGGACTAGCGGCCTCCTACGAGCAGTACTTC. Amino acid sequence: CASSDRGLAASYEQYF.

J is TRBJ1-3 and V is TRBV5-1, with D perhaps matching TRBD1 (6 bases). From germline, CDR1 is SGHRS and CDR2 YFSETQ. V was trimmed by 9 bases and J by 0 bases, leaving 10 bases between them. The CDR3 consists of 13 residues. CDR3 nucleotides: TGCGCCACCTCGGACAGCTCTGGAAACACCATATATTTT. Translated: CATSDSSGNTIYF.

The J gene is TRBJ1-2, the V gene TRBV7-9, with D perhaps matching TRBD1 (5 bases). Germline V lookup: CDR1 SEHNR, CDR2 FQNEAQ (reference sequence). The CDR3 extends over 14 amino acids. The V end lost 7 bases, the J end lost 7 bases, and 19 bases lay between the germline ends. The CDR3 coding sequence is TGTGCCAGCAACCATGAGCGGGGAGGGGCTGGCTACACCTTC. Translating gives CASNHERGGAGYTF. Full variable domain (missing parts from reference TRBV7-9 and TRBJ1-2): DTGVSQNPRHKITKRGQNVTFRCDPISEHNRLYWYRQTLGQGPEFLTYFQNEAQLEKSRLLSDRFSAERPKGSFSTLEIQRTEQGDSAMYLCASNHERGGAGYTFGSGTRLTVV.

This chain connects TRBV28 to TRBJ2-5, with 7 positions matching TRBD1. Germline assignment: CDR1 MDHEN and CDR2 SYDVKM. There are 15 residues in the CDR3. Trimming at V came to 2 bases and at J to 4 bases, leaving 7 bases not matched to a gene. The CDR3 nucleotides are TGTGCCAGCAGTTTAGGGACAAGGGGGCGAGAGACCCAGTACTTC. As protein: CASSLGTRGRETQYF.

This sequence joins TRBV5-4 and TRBJ2-7, with 8 nucleotides matching TRBD1. The V segment lost 2 bases and the J segment 5 bases; nucleotides outside the gene matches: 6. This CDR3 has 14 residues. Germline loops: CDR1 SGHNT, CDR2 YYREEE (reference sequence). CDR3 nucleotide sequence: TGTGCCAGCAGCTTTTCAGGGGGCGTAGACGAGCAGTACTTC. This codes for CASSFSGGVDEQYF.

The CDR3 here is CASSLLAGGGLYEQYF. The DNA for the CDR3 is TGTGCCAGTAGTCTCCTAGCGGGAGGAGGATTATACGAGCAGTACTTC. The rearrangement joins TRBV19 to TRBJ2-7; 11 nucleotides line up with TRBD2. The junction had 10 bases not matched to a gene; V was cut back by 5 bases and J by 4 bases. The CDR3 spans 16 residues. The germline gives CDR1 LNHDA, CDR2 SQIVND (reference sequence).

This chain connects TRBV6-4 to TRBJ2-1; 12 bases are a match to TRBD2. Trimming at V came to 2 bases and at J to 3 bases, leaving 2 bases not matched to a gene. This CDR3 spans 16 amino acids. Germline CDR1 and CDR2: MRHNA and SNTAGT. The CDR3 sequence is CASSDLTSGSYNEQFF. CDR3 DNA sequence: TGTGCCAGCAGTGACCTGACTAGCGGGAGCTACAATGAGCAGTTCTTC.

The chain joins TRBV28 to TRBJ1-5, with a tentative D call TRBD1 (5 bases). The germline CDR1 and CDR2 sequences are MDHEN and SYDVKM. Trimming left V 6 bases short and J 11 bases short, with 20 bases between. The CDR3 is 14 amino acids. The CDR3 DNA sequence: TGTGCCAGCAGCGGTGGGGCAGGACCTCGGTCCCAGCATTTT. It translates to CASSGGAGPRSQHF.

The rearrangement links TRBV5-1 to TRBJ2-3; TRBD1 might be the D (6 bases). The germline gives CDR1 SGHRS, CDR2 YFSETQ. The CDR3 covers 15 residues. The V end lost 4 bases, the J end lost 4 bases, and 16 bases lay between the germline ends. In DNA form, the CDR3 reads TGCGCCAGCAGCATAGGACAGCCTGGGGCAGATACGCAGTATTTT. Translated: CASSIGQPGADTQYF. The full variable domain, its missing parts supplied by reference TRBV5-1 and TRBJ2-3, is KAGVTQTPRYLIKTRGQQVTLSCSPISGHRSVSWYQQTPGQGLQFLFEYFSETQRNKGNFPGRFSGRQFSNSRSEMNVSTLELGDSALYLCASSIGQPGADTQYFGPGTRLTVL.

The rearrangement joins TRBV5-1 to TRBJ2-1, with 10 bases fitting TRBD2. Germline CDR1 reads SGHRS; CDR2 reads YFSETQ. The V and J ends lost 8 bases and 8 bases, in that order; junction bases with no gene match: 7. The CDR3 totals 13 residues. The CDR3 loop is CASRVAGGHEQFF. The DNA of the CDR3 is TGCGCCAGTCGGGTAGCGGGAGGTCATGAGCAGTTCTTC. The variable domain in full, with the rest retrieved from reference TRBV5-1 and TRBJ2-1, is KAGVTQTPRYLIKTRGQQVTLSCSPISGHRSVSWYQQTPGQGLQFLFEYFSETQRNKGNFPGRFSGRQFSNSRSEMNVSTLELGDSALYLCASRVAGGHEQFFGPGTRLTVL.

This sequence joins TRBV27 and TRBJ2-7; 14 bases agree with TRBD2. V lost 3 bases and J lost 7; bases outside the gene matches: 5. There are 15 residues in the CDR3. From germline, CDR1 is MNHEY and CDR2 SMNVEV (reference sequence). The CDR3 DNA follows: TGTGCCAGCAGTTTCGGACTAGCGGGAGGAGGAGAGCAGTACTTC. It is translated as CASSFGLAGGGEQYF.

V and J are TRBV27 and TRBJ2-5, with TRBD2 matching 11 bases. The end of the DNA fits TRBJ2-7 better, so the J call may be wrong. Germline values: CDR1 MNHEY, CDR2 SMNVEV (reference sequence). The CDR3 is 17 residues long. The CDR3 here is CAFYLGPTSGTTYEQYF. The DNA of the CDR3 is TGTGCCTTCTATTTAGGTCCGACTAGCGGGACGACCTACGAGCAGTACTTC.

V gene TRBV5-4 combines with J gene TRBJ2-7; TRBD2 is a possible D gene (7 bases). Trimming cost V 3 bases and J 9 bases, with 22 bases left between them. The CDR3 extends over 15 amino acids. Germline CDR1 and CDR2: SGHNT and YYREEE (reference sequence). The CDR3 protein is CASSSTTPGGTMQYF. The CDR3 nucleotides read TGTGCCAGCAGCTCGACTACCCCCGGGGGGACAATGCAGTACTTC.

This chain links TRBV5-1 with TRBJ2-2; 9 positions agree with TRBD2. After removal of 3 bases from V and 0 bases from J, the junction contained 21 bases not matched to a gene. CDR3 length: 22 amino acids. Germline loops: CDR1 SGHRS, CDR2 YFSETQ. As DNA, the CDR3 is TGCGCCAGCAGCTCATCTCGGACTAGCGTCTGGGAGGAGGGCCCGAACACCGGGGAGCTGTTTTTT. Translation gives CASSSSRTSVWEEGPNTGELFF.

The V call is TRBV18, the J call TRBJ2-3; 10 nucleotides agree with TRBD2. CDR1 and CDR2 from the germline V gene are KGHSH and LQKENI. J was trimmed by 3 bases and V by 0 bases; bases with no gene match: 6. The CDR3 is 17 residues long. CDR3: CASSPPLAGAMTDTQYF. Written as DNA, the CDR3 is TGTGCCAGCTCACCACCCCTAGCGGGAGCTATGACAGATACGCAGTATTTT.

This chain uses TRBV2 with TRBJ2-7, with D tentatively TRBD2 (6 bases). V was pared by 3 bases and J by 3 bases, with 9 bases between. Germline V gives CDR1 SNHLY, CDR2 FYNNEI. CDR3 size: 13 residues. CDR3 loop: CASSEPSDYEQYF. For the CDR3, the DNA is TGTGCCAGCAGTGAGCCTAGCGACTACGAGCAGTACTTC.

The V and J genes are TRBV7-6 and TRBJ1-2, with TRBD1 as a possible D gene (5 bases). The CDR3 runs 14 residues. The germline CDR1 and CDR2 sequences are SGHVS and FNYEAQ. V was clipped by 0 bases and J by 8 bases, with 13 bases between them. The CDR3 sequence: CASSLARGAQGYTF. The CDR3 DNA reads as TGTGCCAGCAGCTTAGCGCGTGGGGCGCAGGGCTACACCTTC.

The chain uses TRBV7-6 and TRBJ1-1; a possible D gene is TRBD1 (5 bases). V dropped 4 bases and J dropped 1 base, with 7 bases sitting between them. This CDR3 comprises 13 residues. Germline V gene data show CDR1 as SGHVS and CDR2 as FNYEAQ. Here the CDR3 DNA reads TGTGCCAGCAGCTGGGGGGAGAACACTGAAGCTTTCTTT. It encodes CASSWGENTEAFF. The full variable domain, in which reference TRBV7-6 and TRBJ1-1 provide the parts outside the CDR3, is GAGVSQSPRYKVTKRGQDVALRCDPISGHVSLYWYRQALGQGPEFLTYFNYEAQQDKSGLPNDRFSAERPEGSISTLTIQRTEQRDSAMYRCASSWGENTEAFFGQGTRLTVV.

The rearrangement links TRBV5-1 to TRBJ1-2, with 12 bases aligning to TRBD1. The V gene's germline CDR1 is SGHRS and CDR2 YFSETQ. V trimming: 4 bases; J trimming: 4 bases; junction bases outside the gene matches: 14. This CDR3 contains 18 residues. The chain's CDR3 is CASSPGGTGGEYGYGYTF. CDR3 in DNA: TGCGCCAGCAGCCCGGGGGGGACAGGGGGCGAGTATGGCTATGGCTACACCTTC.